This is a list of T cell receptor beta chains from one sample in a study of blood T cell repertoires in COVID-19. The repertoire was sequenced with immunoSEQ multiplex PCR; TCRdb's copy has only in-frame clones and lacks some. The sample has several thousand clones; around 90% are singletons. The sample consisted of peripheral blood. The source of these receptors is a woman aged 50 to 60 with active or convalescent COVID-19. Both conserved end residues are part of each CDR3.

v_gene	CDR3aa
TRBV9	CASSVGGRGSYGYTF
TRBV24-1	CATSDFGEAYTF
TRBV4-1	CASSLSEGGNQPQHF
TRBV11-2	CASSPRLAGVDTQYF
TRBV4-2	CASSQGGRETQYF
TRBV5-8	CASSLTSGYTGELFF
TRBV5-4	CASSLRTQYGYTF
TRBV19	CASSISASGGTKYNEQFF
TRBV27	CASSFKPLAGGWYF
TRBV12-5	CASGLGTGAGYTF
TRBV28	CASSLRDTRNQPQHF
TRBV5-1	CASSSGQMNTEAFF
TRBV29-1	CSVEGGGFYNEQFF
TRBV6-2/TRBV6-3	CASSILAGGLGYEQYF
TRBV5-4	CASSPRTGANTEAFF
TRBV29-1	CSVAGQGYTF
TRBV4-1	CASSQAGSYGYTF
TRBV21-1	CASSRGDRGRTQYF
TRBV6-2/TRBV6-3	CASSSLQPTGTGPGELFF
TRBV5-1	CASTSPRGTEQFF
TRBV7-2	CASGSWGVYEQYF
TRBV6-1	CASSEAGQSNYGYTF
TRBV6-2/TRBV6-3	CASSYYPSGGLGNNIQYF
TRBV10-3	CASQDRGSYEQYF
TRBV30	CAWSVGGNHSPLHF
TRBV7-9	CASSPYSNWRSGNTIYF
TRBV7-2	CASSSDSFTEAFF
TRBV19	CASSIMLRSEAFF
TRBV2	CASRGLLDTQYF
TRBV28	CASRPSGARGSAYEQYF
TRBV4-1	CASSQEAGGYTF
TRBV6-1	CASSEWDRGYEQYF
TRBV11-3	CASSNTYFGNTIYF
TRBV9	CASSAGGYIQYF
TRBV6-5	CASSYSNRNRATQYF
TRBV7-7	CASTLGTSGNQETQYF
TRBV14	CASSQYEGAYEQYF
TRBV30	CAWSANREWVTEAFF
TRBV6-5	CASRSQAGELFF
TRBV19	CASSIIGTGAIDEKLFF
TRBV18	CASSPGSGQPYNEQFF
TRBV24-1	CATSAGSTSTDTQYF